Listed below are T cell receptor beta chains from one sample, sequenced in a study of control samples from healthy donors and cancer patients. The data were produced by immunoSEQ multiplex PCR, yet TCRdb's version contains in-frame clones alone and is incomplete. The repertoire holds roughly 450,000 clones, with 75% to 95% as singletons. The sequenced sample consisted of PBMCs. These TCRs come from a man aged 40-50 years with head and neck cancer. CDR3s include the opening cysteine and the closing phenylalanine or tryptophan. Clone size is given for some rows only: seen once, a few or many times, or a class if the clone is expanded.

CASSPGVNQPQHF	once	TRBJ1-5	TRBV18
CASNAPGQNTEAFF	-	TRBJ1-1	TRBV9
CASSGGSVTEAFF	-	TRBJ1-1	TRBV2
CASSYYTGELFF	few	TRBJ2-2	TRBV6-6
CASSLGESQPQHF	-	TRBJ1-5	TRBV11-2
CASSSRNSPLHF	-	TRBJ1-6	TRBV5-4
CASSPTGQGRAETQYF	-	TRBJ2-5	TRBV6-4
CASSWGNRGAEKLFF	once	TRBJ1-4	TRBV28
CASSYPPAEDTQYF	-	TRBJ2-3	TRBV6-6
CASSGDGASYEQYF	-	TRBJ2-7	TRBV9
CASSSGFYGYTF	-	TRBJ1-2	TRBV14
CASSLAGGRSETQYF	once	TRBJ2-5	TRBV6-2/TRBV6-3
CASSLQSSYNEQFF	-	TRBJ2-1	TRBV27
CASSLGTGGYNEQFF	-	TRBJ2-1	TRBV27
CASIDSSTDTQYF	-	TRBJ2-3	TRBV2
CASSLWDRAYGYTF	-	TRBJ1-2	TRBV7-3
CASSLTGTGAPLQETQYF	-	TRBJ2-5	TRBV27
CASSTPGQGAEAFF	-	TRBJ1-1	TRBV28
CASRGNTIYF	-	TRBJ1-3	TRBV6-5
CASSTGTGANYGYTF	-	TRBJ1-2	TRBV5-1
CASIGDRAGNQPQHF	-	TRBJ1-5	TRBV2
CASSQEWDNGYTEAFF	-	TRBJ1-1	TRBV4-3
CASSQDIQENTGELFF	-	TRBJ2-2	TRBV4-2
CASSFDGTSGYEQYF	-	TRBJ2-7	TRBV7-3
CASSYDGSGNTIYF	-	TRBJ1-3	TRBV6-6
CASGERGLPAEAFF	-	TRBJ1-1	TRBV6-1
CASSDAGTLSYEQYF	-	TRBJ2-7	TRBV2
CASRGTDGYTF	-	TRBJ1-2	TRBV28
CATSDSRGTFISGANVLTF	-	TRBJ2-6	TRBV24-1
CASSLALGLAYEQYF	-	TRBJ2-7	TRBV7-2
CSVVSNEKLFF	few	TRBJ1-4	TRBV29-1
CASSPPTGGGYGYTF	once	TRBJ1-2	TRBV6-5
CASSYGAQSSYEQYF	-	TRBJ2-7	TRBV6-2/TRBV6-3
CASSEDYAGAGTQYF	-	TRBJ2-5	TRBV2
CASSPVLISNQPQHF	-	TRBJ1-5	TRBV18
CASRAGHREYQETQYF	-	TRBJ2-5	TRBV27
CASSGDREVLAGELFF	-	TRBJ2-2	TRBV10-2
CASSRTTGGAEQYF	-	TRBJ2-7	TRBV28
CAWLREFTDTQYF	-	TRBJ2-3	TRBV30
CAIRTRTLDGGAFF	-	TRBJ1-1	TRBV7-9
CSASLRGSWPQHF	-	TRBJ1-5	TRBV20-1
CASSLAGSGNTIYF	-	TRBJ1-3	TRBV11-2
CAISESDAGTGGDEQYF	-	TRBJ2-7	TRBV10-3
CAISETGTGELFF	-	TRBJ1-4	TRBV10-3
CASSWDSPFTGELFF	-	TRBJ2-2	TRBV28
CASSIRDRDTGELFF	-	TRBJ2-2	TRBV19
CSASSSFTEAFF	-	TRBJ1-1	TRBV20-1
CASSQDLSVAGYNGYTF	-	TRBJ1-2	TRBV4-2
CASSQEESGDTDTQYF	-	TRBJ2-3	TRBV3-1/TRBV3-2
CASTTGHEQYF	once	TRBJ2-7	TRBV19
CASSISGERTYEQYF	once	TRBJ2-7	TRBV5-5
CAWSLRGTDTQYF	once	TRBJ2-3	TRBV30
CASSQQVWSNTIYF	-	TRBJ1-3	TRBV6-5
CASSIAANNEQFF	-	TRBJ2-1	TRBV19
CASSRPTDSGNTIYF	-	TRBJ1-3	TRBV5-1
CASSTGTSGDNNEQFF	-	TRBJ2-1	TRBV28
CARGSGNTIYF	-	TRBJ1-3	TRBV30
CATSDPGNTGELFF	-	TRBJ2-2	TRBV24-1
CASSQMTRPTDTQYF	-	TRBJ2-3	TRBV5-6
CASSSGGWNTEAFF	-	TRBJ1-1	TRBV2